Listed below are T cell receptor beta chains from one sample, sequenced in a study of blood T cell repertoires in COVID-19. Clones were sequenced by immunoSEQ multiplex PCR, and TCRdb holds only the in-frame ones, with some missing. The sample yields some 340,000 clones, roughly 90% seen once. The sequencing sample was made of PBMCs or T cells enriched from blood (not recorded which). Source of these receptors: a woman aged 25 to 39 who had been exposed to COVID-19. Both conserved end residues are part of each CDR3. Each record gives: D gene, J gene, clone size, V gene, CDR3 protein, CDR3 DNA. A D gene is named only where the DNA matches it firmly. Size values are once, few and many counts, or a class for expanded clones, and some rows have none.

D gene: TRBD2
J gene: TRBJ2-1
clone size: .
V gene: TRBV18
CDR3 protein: CASSPRLAGYNEQFF
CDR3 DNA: TGTGCCAGCTCACCCAGACTAGCGGGTTACAATGAGCAGTTCTTC

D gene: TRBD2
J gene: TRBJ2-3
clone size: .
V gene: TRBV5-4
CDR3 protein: CASSLPTSGSTDTQYF
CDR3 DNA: TGTGCCAGCAGCCTGCCAACTAGCGGTAGCACAGATACGCAGTATTTT

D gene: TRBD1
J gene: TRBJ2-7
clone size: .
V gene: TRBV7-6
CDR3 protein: CASSLAGQGGYEQYF
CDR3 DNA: TGTGCCAGCAGCTTAGCGGGACAGGGTGGCTACGAGCAGTACTTC

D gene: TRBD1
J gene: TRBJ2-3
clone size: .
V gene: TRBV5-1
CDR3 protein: CASSQQGNTDTQYF
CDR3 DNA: TGCGCCAGCAGTCAACAGGGGAACACAGATACGCAGTATTTT

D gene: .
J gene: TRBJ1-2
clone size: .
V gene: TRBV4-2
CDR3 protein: CASSQDFFGYTF
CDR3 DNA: TGTGCCAGCAGCCAAGATTTCTTCGGCTACACCTTC

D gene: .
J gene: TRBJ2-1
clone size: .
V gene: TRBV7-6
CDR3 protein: CASSLVSPNVDEQFF
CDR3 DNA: TGTGCCAGCAGCTTAGTCTCGCCCAATGTAGATGAGCAGTTCTTC

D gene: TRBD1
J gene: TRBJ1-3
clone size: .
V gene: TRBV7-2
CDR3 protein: CASSLDRGTGNTIYF
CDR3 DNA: TGTGCCAGCAGCTTGGACAGGGGGACTGGAAACACCATATATTTT

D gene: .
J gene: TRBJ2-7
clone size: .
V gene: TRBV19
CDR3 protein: CASSAESSYEQYF
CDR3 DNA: TGTGCCAGTAGTGCAGAAAGCTCCTACGAGCAGTACTTC

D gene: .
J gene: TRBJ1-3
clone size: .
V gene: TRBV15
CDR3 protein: CATSLGGSKHTIYF
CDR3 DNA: TGTGCCACCAGCCTGGGAGGCAGTAAACACACCATATATTTT

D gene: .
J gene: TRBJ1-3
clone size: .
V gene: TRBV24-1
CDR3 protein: CATRATTGNTIYF
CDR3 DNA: TGTGCCACCAGGGCAACAACTGGAAACACCATATATTTT

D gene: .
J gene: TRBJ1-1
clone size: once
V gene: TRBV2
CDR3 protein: CASSEGRMNTEAFF
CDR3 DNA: TGTGCCAGCAGTGAGGGCCGAATGAACACTGAAGCTTTCTTT

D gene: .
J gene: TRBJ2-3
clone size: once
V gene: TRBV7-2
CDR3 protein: CASSLTLGSTDTQYF
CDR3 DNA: TGTGCCAGCAGCCTTACACTAGGGAGCACAGATACGCAGTATTTT

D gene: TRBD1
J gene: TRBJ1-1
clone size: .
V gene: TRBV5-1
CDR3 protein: CASSPRTGVDTEAFF
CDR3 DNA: TGCGCCAGCAGCCCGCGGACAGGGGTGGACACTGAAGCTTTCTTT

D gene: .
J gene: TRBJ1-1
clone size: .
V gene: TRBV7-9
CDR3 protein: CASSFLGQPNTEAFF
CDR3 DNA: TGTGCCAGCAGCTTTCTAGGACAGCCGAACACTGAAGCTTTCTTT

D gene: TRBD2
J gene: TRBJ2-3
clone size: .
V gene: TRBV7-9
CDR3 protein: CASSSAGTRTTDTQYF
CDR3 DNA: TGTGCCAGCAGCTCAGCCGGGACTAGGACAACAGATACGCAGTATTTT

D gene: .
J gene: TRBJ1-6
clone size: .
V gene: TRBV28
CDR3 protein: CASRLLLESSYNSPLHF
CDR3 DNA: TGTGCCAGCAGACTGCTACTAGAAAGCTCCTATAATTCACCCCTCCACTTT

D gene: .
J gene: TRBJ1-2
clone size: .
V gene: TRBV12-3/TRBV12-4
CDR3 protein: CASSLRGYGYTF
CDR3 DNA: TGTGCCAGCAGTTTACGCGGGTATGGCTACACCTTC

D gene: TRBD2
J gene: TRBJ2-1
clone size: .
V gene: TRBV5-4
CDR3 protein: CASSAASGGRYNEQFF
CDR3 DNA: TGTGCCAGCAGCGCTGCTAGCGGGGGGCGGTACAATGAGCAGTTCTTC

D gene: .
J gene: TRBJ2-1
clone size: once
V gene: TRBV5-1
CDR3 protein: CASSLAGYGQFF
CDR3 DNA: TGCGCCAGCAGCTTGGCAGGGTATGGGCAGTTCTTC

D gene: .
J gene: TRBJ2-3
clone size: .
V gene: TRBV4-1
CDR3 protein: CASSQESVFKDTQYF
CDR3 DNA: TGCGCCAGCAGCCAAGAAAGCGTCTTCAAAGATACGCAGTATTTT

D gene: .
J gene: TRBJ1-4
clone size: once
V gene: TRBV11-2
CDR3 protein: CASSFTLVGGEKLFF
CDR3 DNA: TGTGCCAGCAGCTTCACACTGGTCGGGGGTGAAAAACTGTTTTTT

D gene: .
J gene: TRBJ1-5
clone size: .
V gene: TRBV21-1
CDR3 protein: CASSKGPTGFGGNQPQHF
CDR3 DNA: TGTGCCAGCAGCAAAGGACCGACGGGGTTCGGGGGCAATCAGCCCCAGCATTTT